Presented here are 14 T cell receptor beta chains from one specimen sequenced in a study of OX40 agonist ivuxolimab in advanced cancers. Only in-frame clones appear in the TCRdb table, and some are missing; sequencing was by immunoSEQ multiplex PCR. The sample consists of under 75,000 clones, about four fifths of them appearing once. The sample was CD4+ or CD8+ T cells sorted from blood, taken in a trial of the OX40 agonist ivuxolimab. These receptors all come from an adult with an advanced solid tumor such as melanoma, head and neck, liver or kidney cancer.

The J gene is TRBJ1-1, the V gene TRBV11-2; no clear D gene. The CDR3 is 14 residues long. Trimming stripped 4 bases from V and 4 bases from J, with 13 bases between. Looked up from germline, CDR1 is SGHAT and CDR2 is FQNNGV. The CDR3 here is CASSSLLGLTEAFF. The DNA of the CDR3 is TGTGCCAGCAGCTCCCTCCTTGGTCTCACTGAAGCTTTCTTT.

The chain links TRBV5-6 to TRBJ1-2, with TRBD1 identical over 8 bases. Germline V gene sequence: CDR1 SGHDT, CDR2 YYEEEE. The CDR3 covers 15 residues. Germline trimming cut 1 base from V and 8 bases from J; bases unmatched to any gene: 10. The CDR3 reads CASSLPFTGGEGYTF. The CDR3 coding sequence is TGTGCCAGCAGCTTGCCGTTCACAGGGGGAGAGGGCTACACCTTC.

V usage is TRBV5-6 and J usage is TRBJ1-3, with D perhaps matching TRBD1 (5 bases). The CDR3 extends over 13 amino acids. V was trimmed by 4 bases and J by 4 bases, leaving 9 bases between them. CDR1 is SGHDT and CDR2 is YYEEEE in the germline V gene. This CDR3 is CASSRGGGNTIYF. In DNA, the CDR3 is TGTGCCAGCAGCCGGGGCGGAGGAAACACCATATATTTT.

This clone was detected once. The chain uses TRBV11-3 and TRBJ2-1, with TRBD1 as a possible D gene (5 bases). Deletions cut 5 bases from V and 10 bases from J, with 9 bases between. Germline V gene data show CDR1 as SGHNT and CDR2 as YENEEA. The CDR3 is 11 amino acids. CDR3 nucleotides: TGTGCCAGCAGCAAGGGGTGGGAGCAGTTCTTC. Its protein product is CASSKGWEQFF.

The J gene is TRBJ1-3, the V gene TRBV9, with 7 bases aligning to TRBD1. V lost 3 bases to trimming and J lost 2 bases; unmatched junction nucleotides: 8. The CDR3 is 16 residues long. Germline V CDR1 and CDR2: SGDLS, YYNGEE. The CDR3 is CASSDTGVVAGNTIYF. The CDR3 DNA sequence: TGTGCCAGCAGCGACACAGGGGTTGTAGCTGGAAACACCATATATTTT.

This clone was found once. The CDR3: CASSTAGGGGYTF. In DNA form, the CDR3 reads TGTGCCAGCAGCACCGCAGGGGGGGGTGGCTACACCTTC. The genes are TRBV5-6 and TRBJ1-2; 7 nucleotides align to TRBD1. J was trimmed by 7 bases and V by 4 bases; bases with no gene match: 7. The length of the CDR3 is 13 residues. Germline V gene sequence: CDR1 SGHDT, CDR2 YYEEEE.

This sequence joins TRBV14 and TRBJ2-7; a possible D gene is TRBD2 (5 bases). CDR1 and CDR2 (germline): SGHDN, FVKESK. The V and J ends lost 1 base and 5 bases respectively, with 15 bases between them. The CDR3 consists of 15 residues. This CDR3 is CASSQGPGRRNEQYF. CDR3 nucleotides: TGTGCCAGCAGCCAAGGCCCGGGGAGACGTAACGAGCAGTACTTC. Drawing the rest from reference TRBV14 and TRBJ2-7, the complete variable domain is EAGVTQFPSHSVIEKGQTVTLRCDPISGHDNLYWYRRVMGKEIKFLLHFVKESKQDESGMPNNRFLAERTGGTYSTLKVQPAELEDSGVYFCASSQGPGRRNEQYFGPGTRLTVT.

The V gene is TRBV5-6, the J gene TRBJ1-5; the D gene is possibly TRBD1 (5 bases). The CDR3 sequence is 15 residues long. The germline V gene encodes CDR1 SGHDT and CDR2 YYEEEE. V was pared by 4 bases and J by 7 bases, with 18 bases between. CDR3 in amino acids: CASSPRPGTEQPQHF. CDR3 nucleotides: TGTGCCAGCAGCCCCAGACCCGGGACGGAACAGCCCCAGCATTTT.

The CDR3 bases are TGTGCCAGCAGTTACCCTCGACAGGACCTAGGTGGCTACACCTTC. Protein sequence: CASSYPRQDLGGYTF. The chain is built from TRBV6-5 and TRBJ1-2; the D gene is possibly TRBD1 (6 bases). Trimming took 2 bases from V and 7 from J, leaving 17 bases between them. Germline V CDR1 and CDR2: MNHEY, SVGAGI. The CDR3 length is 15 residues.

The chain uses TRBV5-4 and TRBJ2-7; D tentatively reads TRBD1 or TRBD2 (5 bases each). Germline V gene sequence: CDR1 SGHNT, CDR2 YYREEE (reference sequence). The V end was cut by 4 bases, the J end by 2 bases, with 16 bases between. This CDR3 has 15 amino acids. The CDR3 sequence is CASSRDPVETYEQYF. CDR3 bases: TGTGCCAGCAGCCGGGACCCAGTAGAGACCTACGAGCAGTACTTC.

The chain employs TRBV10-3 and TRBJ2-2; tentatively, D is TRBD2 (6 bases). Germline V gene lookup returns CDR1 ENHRY and CDR2 SYGVKD. This CDR3 contains 16 residues. Trimming shortened V by 2 bases and J by 4 bases, and 14 bases separated the two germline ends. The CDR3 DNA is TGTGCCATCAGTGAGGTCGGGGGTCGTACCACCGGGGAGCTGTTTTTT. Residues: CAISEVGGRTTGELFF.

V and J are TRBV18 and TRBJ2-7; D not resolved. This CDR3 comprises 12 residues. The V and J ends lost 5 bases and 3 bases respectively, with 8 bases between them. The germline CDR1 and CDR2 sequences are KGHSH and LQKENI. The CDR3 DNA sequence: TGTGCCAGCTCAGCCCGTCTCTACGAGCAGTACTTC. This codes for CASSARLYEQYF.

The chain couples TRBV7-2 to TRBJ1-5; perhaps TRBD1 as D (6 bases). The germline V gene encodes CDR1 SGHTA and CDR2 FQGNSA. V lost 1 base and J 9 bases, leaving 22 bases between the germline ends. This CDR3 region has 17 residues. The CDR3 DNA reads TGTGCCAGCAGCTTAGGGACCCAGGGGTCCCCGGGTGGGCCCCAGCATTTT. It translates to CASSLGTQGSPGGPQHF.

J is TRBJ1-2 and V is TRBV4-3; TRBD1 agrees at 9 bases. The V segment lost 1 base and the J segment 3 bases; nucleotides outside the gene matches: 3. Germline values: CDR1 LGHNA, CDR2 YSLEER. CDR3 length: 15 amino acids. The CDR3 loop reads CASSQVTGGDYGYTF. As DNA, the CDR3 is TGCGCCAGCAGCCAAGTGACAGGGGGGGACTATGGCTACACCTTC.